What follows is one T cell receptor beta chain and its context. Its antigen is undetermined. The data were obtained in a study of cytomegalovirus exposure and HLA in healthy donors. Unmatched junction bases numbered 13, after V lost 4 bases and J lost 8 bases. This CDR3 is built from 14 residues. The germline CDR1 and CDR2 sequences are GTSNPN and SVGIG (reference sequence). A multiplex PCR was run with 60 Vbeta primers and 13 Jbeta primers. Clones were sequenced by immunoSEQ multiplex PCR, and TCRdb holds only the in-frame ones, with some missing. This table holds 200,000 to 250,000 clones, approximately 85% found once. Whole-study results and caveats: Some V segments (TRBV6-2 and TRBV6-3 among them) were excluded as indistinguishable. A later analysis, which compared TCR beta chains of equal frequency, found the HLA-associated ones more clonally expanded. Reports indicate that TCR beta sequences accurately predicted the HLA-A and HLA-B alleles of most subjects.

Sequencing was carried out using PBMCs. The rearrangement joins TRBV30 to TRBJ1-2; 7 bases are a match to TRBD1. This receptor was taken from a woman aged 40 to 50 in good health and CMV-seronegative. In DNA, the CDR3 is TGTGCCTGGAACGGACAGGTCCTTTCTGGCGGCTACACCTTC. Protein product: CAWNGQVLSGGYTF. Full variable domain (rest looked up from reference TRBV30 and TRBJ1-2): SQTIHQWPATLVQPVGSPLSLECTVEGTSNPNLYWYRQAAGRGLQLLFYSVGIGQISSEVPQNLSASRPQDRQFILSSKKLLLSDSGFYLCAWNGQVLSGGYTFGSGTRLTVV.